The 19 T cell receptor beta chains below all came from one sample that was sequenced in a study of Graves' ophthalmopathy and Graves' hyperthyroidism. The authors amplified TCR beta CDR3 regions from RNA transcripts. Following a first-round RT-PCR that used HTBI primers, a second-round multiplex PCR was carried out. TCRdb analysed the multiplex PCR reads with MiXCR anew, one entry per CDR3 protein. The table shows 150,000 or so distinct CDR3 sequences, with 37% occurring only once. Sequencing input: peripheral blood. The receptors shown here come from a woman aged 40 to 50 with Graves' ophthalmopathy.

This clonotype was counted ten times or more. The V call is TRBV5-8, the J call TRBJ2-7; D possibly corresponds to TRBD1 (6 bases). V lost 4 bases and J 6 bases, leaving 20 bases between the germline ends. In germline, CDR1 is SGHTS, CDR2 YDEGEE. CDR3 size: 15 residues. The CDR3: CASSDKYRDLGEQYF. For the CDR3, the DNA is TGTGCCAGCAGCGATAAATACAGGGATTTAGGCGAGCAGTACTTC.

There are many counts of this clonotype. CDR3 DNA: TGCGCCAGCAGCTTGGCGGGGGGCCGGGGGAACACTGAAGCTTTCTTT. This gives the protein CASSLAGGRGNTEAFF. The chain couples TRBV5-1 to TRBJ1-1, with D possibly TRBD1 on 6 matching bases. V was clipped by 0 bases and J by 1 base, with 13 bases between them. CDR3 length: 16 residues. Germline V gene lookup returns CDR1 SGHRS and CDR2 YFSETQ.

This clonotype showed up many times. This sequence joins TRBV29-1 and TRBJ1-1; D uncertain. Germline V gene data show CDR1 as SQVTM and CDR2 as ANQGSEA. The CDR3 consists of 14 residues. Trimming cost V 2 bases and J 0 bases, with 10 bases left between them. CDR3 in amino acids: CSVEREEVNTEAFF. The DNA of the CDR3 is TGCAGCGTTGAAAGGGAGGAGGTGAACACTGAAGCTTTCTTT.

V is TRBV7-2 and J is TRBJ1-1; possibly TRBD1 for D (6 bases). Trimming left V 6 bases short and J 10 bases short, with 15 bases between. Germline loops: CDR1 SGHTA, CDR2 FQGNSA. This CDR3 has 12 amino acids. The CDR3 protein is CASREVGHGAFF. The CDR3 DNA sequence: TGTGCCAGCAGGGAGGTGGGACATGGAGCTTTCTTT.

This clonotype came up many times. The V and J genes are TRBV6-2 or TRBV6-3 and TRBJ1-1; 8 bases are a match to TRBD1. This CDR3 is built from 13 residues. CDR1 and CDR2 (germline): MNHEY, SVGEGT. V trimming: 6 bases; J trimming: 5 bases; junction bases outside the gene matches: 5. The CDR3 coding sequence is TGTGCCAGCAGGCCAGGGGGCCGGACTGAAGCTTTCTTT. This gives the protein CASRPGGRTEAFF.

The rearrangement joins TRBV13 to TRBJ2-5; D unclear. The CDR3 spans 13 residues. Germline CDR1 reads PRHDT; CDR2 reads FYEKMQ (reference sequence). V shed 3 bases and J shed 5 bases, with 10 bases lying between them. CDR3 region: CASSLYKWETQYF. In DNA, the CDR3 is TGTGCCAGCAGCTTGTACAAATGGGAGACCCAGTACTTC.

This clonotype occurred many times. This sequence joins TRBV12-3 or TRBV12-4 and TRBJ1-2, with 7 bases that match TRBD1. The CDR3 length is 13 residues. Unmatched junction bases numbered 2, after V lost 5 bases and J lost 2 bases. The CDR3 is CASSPGGNYGYTF. CDR3 nucleotides: TGTGCCAGCAGTCCAGGGGGGAACTATGGCTACACCTTC.

This clonotype was recorded at least ten times. This chain links TRBV20-1 with TRBJ2-7; TRBD1 matches at 10 bases. The CDR3 is 15 amino acids. J lost 3 bases, V lost 3 bases, and 8 bases had no gene match. Germline CDR1 DFQATT, CDR2 SNEGSKA (reference sequence). The CDR3 DNA reads TGCAGTGCTAGCGTTCTAGGACAGGGGGGCTACGAGCAGTACTTC. It codes for CSASVLGQGGYEQYF.

This clonotype was recorded many times. As DNA, the CDR3 is TGTGCCAGCAGGCTGGGAGCGGTGACCGGGGAGCTGTTTTTT. This codes for CASRLGAVTGELFF. This rearrangement joins TRBV12-3 or TRBV12-4 to TRBJ2-2, with D possibly TRBD2 on 5 matching bases. There are 14 residues in the CDR3. V lost 6 bases, J lost 5 bases, and 13 bases lay in between.

The V and J genes are TRBV6-4 and TRBJ1-3; 9 bases match TRBD1. With 7 bases clipped from V and 10 bases from J, the junction kept 11 bases outside the gene matches. The CDR3 extends over 14 amino acids. CDR1 MRHNA and CDR2 SNTAGT come from the germline V gene. In DNA, the CDR3 is TGTGCCAGCATCCGGACAGGGGCCCAACGGACCATATATTTT. Translated: CASIRTGAQRTIYF.

Many counts were recorded for this clonotype. The chain carries TRBV4-1 and TRBJ1-1; D is possibly TRBD1 (5 bases). CDR3 length: 14 amino acids. Per the germline V gene, CDR1 is MGHRA and CDR2 is YSYEKL. Deletions cut 3 bases from V and 3 bases from J, with 11 bases between. CDR3 amino acids: CASSQGRGDTEAFF. The CDR3 region has the DNA TGCGCCAGCAGCCAGGGAAGAGGGGACACTGAAGCTTTCTTT.

This chain joins TRBV12-3 or TRBV12-4 and TRBJ2-7; D is unclear. This CDR3 has 14 amino acids. The V end lost 1 base, the J end lost 6 bases, and 13 bases lay between the germline ends. The CDR3 sequence is CASSLDSSLGEQYF. DNA of the CDR3: TGTGCCAGCAGTTTAGACAGCTCCCTCGGCGAGCAGTACTTC.

CDR3 nucleotide sequence: TGTGCCAGCACCAGCAGGGGGCCCGGGGCCAACGTCCTGACTTTC. Its protein is CASTSRGPGANVLTF. V and J are TRBV6-2 or TRBV6-3 and TRBJ2-6, with 8 nucleotides matching TRBD1. Unmatched junction bases numbered 6, after V lost 7 bases and J lost 4 bases. Germline-derived CDR1 and CDR2 are MNHEY and SVGEGT. The CDR3 is 15 amino acids.

This clonotype was seen repeatedly, ten times or more. The V and J genes are TRBV12-3 or TRBV12-4 and TRBJ1-6, with D possibly matching TRBD1 (5 bases). The ends were cut back, 6 bases at V and 6 bases at J, with 15 bases in the middle. The CDR3 consists of 15 residues. Here the CDR3 reads CASSPRDGGNSPLHF. The CDR3 nucleotides are TGTGCCAGCAGCCCCCGGGACGGCGGTAATTCACCCCTCCACTTT.

This clonotype was recorded at least ten times. V is TRBV2 and J is TRBJ2-7; D unclear. The V gene's germline CDR1 is SNHLY and CDR2 FYNNEI. This CDR3 comprises 12 residues. V lost 6 bases to trimming and J lost 3 bases, with 9 bases between them. The DNA for the CDR3 is TGTGCCAGCAGCCTCAGGATCTACGAGCAGTACTTC. Protein product: CASSLRIYEQYF.

The rearrangement links TRBV6-2 or TRBV6-3 to TRBJ1-2; 9 positions agree with TRBD1. The CDR3 consists of 15 residues. J was trimmed by 8 bases and V by 2 bases; bases with no gene match: 9. The germline gives CDR1 MNHEY, CDR2 SVGEGT. For the CDR3, the DNA is TGTGCCAGCAGTTACAGCCCGGGACAGGGTGAAGGCTACACCTTC. Translated, it gives CASSYSPGQGEGYTF.

This clonotype was counted at least ten times. In DNA form, the CDR3 reads TGTGCCAGCAGCTTAGGAGCCACAGGGAGGCAGCCCCAGCATTTT. This sequence encodes CASSLGATGRQPQHF. This chain uses TRBV13 with TRBJ1-5, with a possible D match to TRBD1 (6 bases). V was cut by 0 bases and J by 7 bases, with 13 bases left in between. CDR1 is PRHDT, CDR2 FYEKMQ, per germline (reference sequence). The CDR3 extends over 15 amino acids.

The chain joins TRBV11-2 to TRBJ1-2; D perhaps matches TRBD1 (6 bases). The CDR3 contains 16 residues. Trimming took off 4 bases at V and 4 bases at J, with 19 bases between the two ends. In germline, CDR1 is SGHAT, CDR2 FQNNGV. CDR3 loop: CASSSQMQGLSYGYTF. Here the CDR3 DNA reads TGTGCCAGCAGCTCCCAAATGCAGGGGCTGAGCTATGGCTACACCTTC.

This clonotype was picked up many times. This chain links TRBV2 with TRBJ1-2; TRBD1 agrees at 10 bases. From germline, CDR1 is SNHLY and CDR2 FYNNEI. The CDR3 extends over 13 amino acids. Germline trimming cut 7 bases from V and 4 bases from J; bases unmatched to any gene: 3. This CDR3 reads CASTGQGGYGYTF. In nucleotides, the CDR3 is TGTGCCAGCACCGGACAGGGGGGCTATGGCTACACCTTC.